This note documents a single T cell receptor beta chain sequence. Per the germline V gene, CDR1 is MNHNY and CDR2 is SVGAGI (reference sequence). The CDR3 has 16 amino acids. With V trimmed by 3 bases and J by 9 bases, 16 bases remained unmatched. The sample originates from a study of cytomegalovirus exposure and HLA in healthy donors. The PCR was carried out with 60 Vbeta primers and 13 Jbeta primers. Sequencing was performed with immunoSEQ multiplex PCR; in TCRdb, only in-frame clones are kept and a portion is missing. The sample consists of about 170,000 clones, 82% of them appearing once. This sequence was found in a male donor in good health and CMV-seronegative. V gene TRBV6-6 combines with J gene TRBJ1-2, with 7 bases fitting TRBD1. The sequencing sample was made of PBMCs. CDR3: CASSYYSPDREESYTF. The CDR3, as DNA: TGTGCCAGCAGTTATTACTCGCCCGACAGGGAGGAGAGCTACACCTTC.